What follows are 24 T cell receptor beta chains derived from one specimen sequenced in a study of technical replicates of blood from a handful of donors. Profiling relied on immunoSEQ multiplex PCR, and the TCRdb table lists in-frame clones only, not all of them. The sample shows approximately 81,000 clones, about 94% of them seen only once. The sample comprised T cells isolated from PBMCs. The receptor set was obtained from a human donor in good health.

The chain joins TRBV30 to TRBJ2-7; D gene ambiguous. The CDR3 length is 12 residues. V lost 0 bases and J 3 bases, leaving 6 bases between the germline ends. Germline values: CDR1 GTSNPN, CDR2 SVGIG (reference sequence). The CDR3 region is CAWSVQHYEQYF. The CDR3 DNA is TGTGCCTGGAGTGTACAGCACTACGAGCAGTACTTC.

The gene calls are TRBV4-1 and TRBJ2-7, with D possibly TRBD1 on 5 matching bases. V was shortened by 0 bases and J by 0 bases, with 9 bases between the two germline ends. The CDR3 covers 15 residues. The germline CDR1 and CDR2 sequences are MGHRA and YSYEKL. The CDR3 loop reads CASSQEGLASYEQYF. Here the CDR3 DNA reads TGCGCCAGCAGCCAAGAGGGGCTGGCCTCCTACGAGCAGTACTTC.

The V gene is TRBV10-3, the J gene TRBJ2-7; D might be TRBD2 (5 bases). Looked up from germline, CDR1 is ENHRY and CDR2 is SYGVKD. V gave up 0 bases and J gave up 3 bases, with 9 bases separating them. The CDR3 spans 14 residues. The CDR3 nucleotides are TGTGCCATCAGTGAGTCAGAGGGTTTCTACGAGCAGTACTTC. Translation gives CAISESEGFYEQYF.

The V call is TRBV4-3, the J call TRBJ1-3; D not certain. The CDR3 has 15 residues. Germline V gene data show CDR1 as LGHNA and CDR2 as YSLEER. With 0 bases removed from V and 5 bases from J, the gap between germline ends came to 11 bases. The CDR3 sequence: CASSQDGGNRNTIYF. The CDR3 nucleotides are TGCGCCAGCAGCCAAGACGGAGGGAACCGAAACACCATATATTTT.

The CDR3 sequence: CASGTGGSGYTF. CDR3 in DNA: TGTGCCAGCGGGACAGGGGGCAGTGGCTACACCTTC. The chain links TRBV2 to TRBJ1-2; 12 positions match TRBD1. V trimming: 8 bases; J trimming: 7 bases; junction bases outside the gene matches: 2. The germline V gene encodes CDR1 SNHLY and CDR2 FYNNEI. The CDR3 is made up of 12 amino acids.

The CDR3 DNA is TGTGCCTGGAGACTAGCGGATAATGAGCAGTTCTTC. This translates into CAWRLADNEQFF. The genes are TRBV30 and TRBJ2-1; 8 bases line up with TRBD2. The V gene's germline CDR1 is GTSNPN and CDR2 SVGIG (reference sequence). The CDR3 runs to 12 residues. V was pared by 3 bases and J by 7 bases, with 2 bases of the junction left unmatched.

The chain has TRBV25-1 and TRBJ1-2, with 9 bases that match TRBD1. The CDR3 has 14 amino acids. Looked up from germline, CDR1 is MGHDK and CDR2 is SYGVNS. J gave up 6 bases and V 5 bases, and 7 bases lay outside the gene matches. This CDR3 reads CASSIGTGTHGYTF. CDR3 nucleotides: TGTGCCAGCAGTATAGGGACAGGGACACATGGCTACACCTTC.

J is TRBJ2-4 and V is TRBV30; 7 nucleotides match TRBD2. The CDR3 length is 13 residues. Trimming took 8 bases from V and 9 from J; bases not matched to a gene: 13. The germline gives CDR1 GTSNPN, CDR2 SVGIG (reference sequence). The CDR3 spells CALALTGGGIQYF. The CDR3 DNA reads TGTGCCCTTGCCCTCACGGGAGGCGGCATTCAGTACTTC. Combining the CDR3 with reference TRBV30 and TRBJ2-4 gives the whole variable domain SQTIHQWPATLVQPVGSPLSLECTVEGTSNPNLYWYRQAAGRGLQLLFYSVGIGQISSEVPQNLSASRPQDRQFILSSKKLLLSDSGFYLCALALTGGGIQYFGAGTRLSVL.

V and J are TRBV11-2 and TRBJ2-1, with D possibly being TRBD2 (5 bases). The CDR3 has 13 amino acids. The germline V gene encodes CDR1 SGHAT and CDR2 FQNNGV. The V end lost 1 base, the J end lost 9 bases, and 10 bases lay between the germline ends. CDR3 nucleotides: TGTGCCAGCAGCTTAGGGGGAGTCCCTGAGCAGTTCTTC. It codes for CASSLGGVPEQFF. Filled out from reference TRBV11-2 and TRBJ2-1, the complete variable domain reads EAGVAQSPRYKIIEKRQSVAFWCNPISGHATLYWYQQILGQGPKLLIQFQNNGVVDDSQLPKDRFSAERLKGVDSTLKIQPAKLEDSAVYLCASSLGGVPEQFFGPGTRLTVL.

V and J are TRBV19 and TRBJ1-1, with 7 bases that match TRBD1. The CDR3 has 15 amino acids. Germline V lookup: CDR1 LNHDA, CDR2 SQIVND (reference sequence). With 5 bases clipped from V and 0 bases from J, the junction kept 6 bases outside the gene matches. The CDR3, as DNA: TGTGCCAGTAGTCCGATGACAGGGCTGAACACTGAAGCTTTCTTT. The encoded protein is CASSPMTGLNTEAFF.

CDR3 DNA: TGTGCCACCAGCAGCCGGGACAGGGATTTATACCAGGATGAAAAACTGTTTTTT. This sequence encodes CATSSRDRDLYQDEKLFF. The genes are TRBV15 and TRBJ1-4; 9 bases are a match to TRBD1. The V segment lost 3 bases and the J segment 6 bases; nucleotides outside the gene matches: 14. Germline V gene lookup returns CDR1 LNHNV and CDR2 YYDKDF (reference sequence). The CDR3 runs 18 residues. Complete variable domain (other parts from reference TRBV15 and TRBJ1-4): DAMVIQNPRYQVTQFGKPVTLSCSQTLNHNVMYWYQQKSSQAPKLLFHYYDKDFNNEADTPDNFQSRRPNTSFCFLDIRSPGLGDTAMYLCATSSRDRDLYQDEKLFFGSGTQLSVL.

The CDR3 reads CASRTAISGNTIYF. The CDR3 DNA follows: TGTGCCAGCAGGACAGCCATCTCTGGAAACACCATATATTTT. The chain has TRBV7-9 and TRBJ1-3; a weak D match, TRBD1 (5 bases). The germline CDR1 and CDR2 sequences are SEHNR and FQNEAQ (reference sequence). V gave up 6 bases and J gave up 0 bases, with 9 bases separating them. This CDR3 has 14 residues.

The chain uses TRBV7-6 and TRBJ1-5; D is possibly TRBD1 (6 bases). The CDR3 runs to 15 residues. V was pared by 5 bases and J by 6 bases, with 17 bases between. Looked up from germline, CDR1 is SGHVS and CDR2 is FNYEAQ. The CDR3 DNA reads TGTGCCAGCAGCCCTGGGACACGAGAGGTTCAGCCCCAGCATTTT. Residues: CASSPGTREVQPQHF.

This chain links TRBV11-2 with TRBJ2-1, with D perhaps TRBD1 (6 bases). The CDR3 is 15 residues long. V shed 2 bases and J shed 5 bases, with 13 bases lying between them. CDR1 and CDR2 (germline): SGHAT, FQNNGV. The CDR3 reads CASSLTGTSDNEQFF. Here the CDR3 DNA reads TGTGCCAGCAGCTTAACCGGGACATCTGACAATGAGCAGTTCTTC.

V usage is TRBV4-2 and J usage is TRBJ1-1; D unclear. The germline CDR1 and CDR2 sequences are LGHNA and YNFKEQ. The CDR3 contains 16 residues. The V end was cut by 4 bases, the J end by 1 base, with 16 bases between. CDR3 DNA sequence: TGTGCCAGCAGCCCCATTGAGCCTCGCGCGAACACTGAAGCTTTCTTT. Its translation is CASSPIEPRANTEAFF.

This sequence joins TRBV7-8 and TRBJ2-5, with D possibly being TRBD2 (5 bases). Germline CDR1 and CDR2: SGHVS and FQNEAQ. The CDR3 loop spans 13 amino acids. The germline V and J ends were trimmed by 7 bases and 3 bases, with 12 bases remaining between them. The CDR3 here is CASNFVGEETQYF. CDR3 nucleotide sequence: TGTGCCAGCAACTTCGTCGGGGAAGAGACCCAGTACTTC.

The chain is built from TRBV27 and TRBJ2-1; no definite D call. CDR1 and CDR2 (germline): MNHEY, SMNVEV (reference sequence). V shed 3 bases and J shed 9 bases, with 9 bases lying between them. The CDR3 loop spans 12 amino acids. For the CDR3, the DNA is TGTGCCAGCAGTTTTCAGATTGGTGAGCAGTTCTTC. Amino acids: CASSFQIGEQFF.

This chain connects TRBV11-2 to TRBJ2-3; the D is unclear. This CDR3 contains 15 residues. CDR1 is SGHAT, CDR2 FQNNGV, per germline. V gave up 1 base and J gave up 2 bases, with 10 bases separating them. The CDR3 DNA reads as TGTGCCAGCAGCTTAGGGGCAGAGAACACAGATACGCAGTATTTT. Translation gives CASSLGAENTDTQYF.

The chain links TRBV27 to TRBJ1-3; 7 nucleotides agree with TRBD1. Unmatched junction bases numbered 8, after V lost 8 bases and J lost 4 bases. The germline CDR1 and CDR2 sequences are MNHEY and SMNVEV (reference sequence). The CDR3 is made up of 14 amino acids. CDR3 protein: CASLQGGKGNTIYF. DNA of the CDR3: TGTGCCAGCCTCCAGGGGGGAAAAGGAAACACCATATATTTT.

The chain uses TRBV2 and TRBJ2-7, with D possibly matching TRBD1 (5 bases). In germline, CDR1 is SNHLY, CDR2 FYNNEI. Trimming took off 8 bases at V and 4 bases at J, with 9 bases between the two ends. The CDR3 covers 11 residues. The CDR3, as DNA: TGTGCCAGCCCGAAGGGGTACGAGCAGTACTTC. Protein sequence: CASPKGYEQYF.

V gene TRBV7-2 combines with J gene TRBJ2-7; D not resolved. The germline V gene has CDR1 SGHTA and CDR2 FQGNSA. V dropped 0 bases and J dropped 3 bases, with 6 bases sitting between them. The CDR3 is 13 amino acids. The chain's CDR3 is CASSLALIYEQYF. DNA for the CDR3: TGTGCCAGCAGCTTAGCCCTAATCTACGAGCAGTACTTC.

The chain carries TRBV5-6 and TRBJ2-5; a possible D gene is TRBD2 (5 bases). This CDR3 has 14 residues. V lost 2 bases and J 1 base, leaving 9 bases between the germline ends. In germline, CDR1 is SGHDT, CDR2 YYEEEE. Here the CDR3 DNA reads TGTGCCAGCAGCTTCGACGGGATCCAAGAGACCCAGTACTTC. The encoded protein is CASSFDGIQETQYF.

The J gene is TRBJ2-7, the V gene TRBV11-3, with 12 nucleotides matching TRBD2. Germline V CDR1 and CDR2: SGHNT, YENEEA. V trimming: 6 bases; J trimming: 1 base; junction bases outside the gene matches: 4. There are 15 residues in the CDR3. The CDR3 is CASRQGLAGSYEQYF. CDR3 nucleotides: TGTGCCAGCAGGCAAGGACTAGCGGGATCCTACGAGCAGTACTTC.

V is TRBV19 and J is TRBJ2-1; 9 bases align to TRBD1. The germline V gene encodes CDR1 LNHDA and CDR2 SQIVND (reference sequence). The CDR3 covers 14 residues. The junction had 7 bases not matched to a gene; V was cut back by 3 bases and J by 10 bases. CDR3 DNA: TGTGCCAGTAGTATTGGGACAGGGTCCACCGAGCAGTTCTTC. Protein product: CASSIGTGSTEQFF.